This T cell receptor beta chain stems from a study of memory CD4+ T cells and cytomegalovirus serostatus. General study points: Each of around 69 CMV-associated TCRbeta sequences occurred in one to five individuals.

A note on this clone: Its target is unknown.

This CDR3 is 14 amino acids long. Germline V gives CDR1 SEHNR, CDR2 FQNEAQ (reference sequence). The V end lost 11 bases, the J end lost 4 bases, and 17 bases lay between the germline ends. Single viable CD3+CD4+CD8-CD45RO+ cells were sorted as the memory CD4+ T cells. After thawing, CD4+ T cells were positively selected. In the study's own analysis: After removing out-of-frame reads, under 2.5 million distinct TCRbeta sequences remained. Repertoires were generated with immunoSEQ multiplex PCR, while TCRdb's copy carries only in-frame clones and drops some. That table is the source of V, J and clone size, and D and trimming were worked out from the DNA. The sample lists under 50,000 clones; roughly three quarters were seen once.

Material: memory CD4+ T cells from blood. This receptor was obtained from an adult in good health and CMV-seronegative. The V and J genes are TRBV7-9 and TRBJ2-2; D is unresolved. This CDR3 reads CACLVHSATGELFF. The CDR3 DNA is TGTGCCTGCTTAGTCCATTCCGCCACCGGGGAGCTGTTTTTT.